This T cell receptor (beta chain) was captured in a study of CD8 T cells in Susac syndrome. The trim removed 8 bases at V and 5 bases at J, leaving 8 bases unmatched. This CDR3 has 13 residues. CDR1 and CDR2 (germline): SEHNR, FQNEAQ (reference sequence). In blood CD8+ and CD4+ T cells, TCR beta underwent sequencing. Random hexamers were used to reverse transcribe the RNA input (roughly 0.5 to 1 ug). TCRdb recomputed calls from the immunoSEQ multiplex PCR reads with MiXCR, one row per CDR3 protein. The sample includes 65,000 to 75,000 distinct CDR3 sequences, more than 85% of them seen just once. The sequenced sample was CD8+ T cells from PBMCs. The V gene is TRBV7-9, the J gene TRBJ2-7; 8 bases are shared with TRBD1. The receptor's source is a human donor in good health. The CDR3: CASAVDRGHEQYF. The CDR3 DNA follows: TGTGCCAGCGCCGTCGACAGGGGCCACGAGCAGTACTTC.